This TCR beta chain originates from a study of T-cell memory formation after mild COVID-19. Background on the study: Clustering of TCRs was largely donor specific. General study points: Mainly in CM and EM were contracting CD4+ clones; CD8+ were in EMRA.

To note about this clonotype: The antigen is unknown.

Deletions cut 4 bases from V and 0 bases from J, with 11 bases between. CDR1 is MRHNA and CDR2 is SNTAGT in the germline V gene. This CDR3 comprises 15 residues. The authors produced TCR alpha and TCR beta cDNA libraries with sample barcodes and UMIs by 5'RACE using constant-segment primers. TCRdb re-derived calls from the 5' RACE reads in MiXCR, one entry per CDR3 protein. The data hold fewer than 75,000 distinct CDR3 sequences, with about 12% observed a single time. The rearrangement joins TRBV6-4 to TRBJ2-3; D is undetermined. This sequence was found in a man aged 18 to 35 who had mild COVID-19 (a few samples of this study predate the infection). Cell type and time point are not known. Input material: PBMCs or a T cell subset sorted from them (not recorded which). The CDR3 region is CASSAHSASTDTQYF. The CDR3 region has the DNA TGTGCCAGCAGTGCTCACTCCGCGAGCACAGATACGCAGTATTTT.